This TCR beta chain was retrieved from a study of blood T cell repertoires in COVID-19. Turning to the study itself: The United States, Italy and Spain supplied acute and convalescent COVID-19 samples. Sources were T cells, B-cell-depleted T cells, or PBMCs; the material itself was cDNA or gDNA.

Original data processing: By means of reference gene primer amplification, nucleated cell counts were estimated. Assay: immunoSEQ multiplex PCR; the TCRdb copy retains only in-frame clones and omits some. D and trimming were read from the DNA, whereas the V and J calls and clone size are those reported in that table. Of 80,000 to 95,000 clones listed, around nine tenths are singletons. This TCR was sampled from a woman between 65 and 79 years old with acute or convalescent COVID-19. Material: peripheral blood.

The CDR3 DNA follows: TGTGCCAGCAAGACAGTCAATAGCAATCAGCCCCAGCATTTT. Protein product: CASKTVNSNQPQHF. The gene calls are TRBV6-6 and TRBJ1-5; tentative D call: TRBD1 (5 bases). This CDR3 has 14 residues. The V gene's germline CDR1 is MNHNY and CDR2 SVGAGI (reference sequence). The germline V and J ends were trimmed by 7 bases and 0 bases, with 10 bases remaining between them.